The sequence of this T cell receptor beta chain was determined in a study of post-analysis software for immune sequencing data. Overall study results and limits: Comparison of patients with controls showed 5 or 6 TRBV segments more frequent in patients, TRBV5-6, TRBV5-1 and TRBV20-1 among them.

The TCR beta cDNA libraries contained unique molecular identifiers. The yield from about 1 to 10 million T cells was 500,000 or so cDNA molecules in total. MiXCR, run by TCRdb on the PCR reads, gives a single entry per CDR3 protein. The data hold 350,000 to 500,000 distinct CDR3 sequences, with about 39% observed a single time. The V gene lost 3 bases and the J gene lost 3 bases, with 11 bases spanning the gap. This CDR3 spans 14 amino acids. This clonotype was seen only a few times. No antigen is known for it. The V and J genes are TRBV12-3 or TRBV12-4 and TRBJ1-1; D is ambiguous. The receptor was isolated from a girl aged 2-10 years with multiple sclerosis. Input material: blood. The DNA for the CDR3 is TGTGCCAGCAGTTTCGAGGGAGGACACACTGAAGCTTTCTTT. This codes for CASSFEGGHTEAFF.